In this sample, the clone carrying this TCR beta chain turned up once. Its specificity is not known. Original handling: Junction-only immunoSEQ data arrived without quality scores, meaning filtering differed. TCRdb's table, derived via immunoSEQ multiplex PCR, lists solely in-frame clones and lacks some. V and J calls plus clone size are reproduced from that table; the DNA served to infer D and trimming. Of approximately 2.3 million clones listed, over 85% are singletons. This entry belongs to a study of shared clonotypes between healthy human individuals. CDR1 is SGHNT and CDR2 is YENEEA in the germline V gene. Trimming stripped 3 bases from V and 5 bases from J, with 8 bases between. There are 12 residues in the CDR3. The study's findings and limits: Sampling covered nothing but blood. Tissue TCR repertoires likely differ from those found in blood. Naive subsets generally exceeded memory subsets in estimated richness. Shared clonotypes across all four donors exceeded non-shared ones in generation probability.

J is TRBJ2-7 and V is TRBV11-3; a weak D match, TRBD2 (6 bases). Sequenced material: naive CD4+ T cells from PBMCs. This sample's subset: CD45RA+ positively selected. This TCR derives from a man aged 18 to 29 in good health. Some clones in this sample may be carry-over from other donors' samples. This CDR3 is CASSFGGNEQYF. In DNA form, the CDR3 reads TGTGCCAGCAGCTTCGGCGGGAACGAGCAGTACTTC.